These T cell receptor beta chains were read from a single sample in a study of cytomegalovirus exposure and HLA in healthy donors. The assay was immunoSEQ multiplex PCR, and TCRdb's table has in-frame clones only and misses some. The table records 150,000 to 200,000 clones, roughly 80% of them present only once. Input material: PBMCs. These receptors were obtained from a male donor in good health and CMV-seronegative. Both conserved end residues are part of each CDR3. D genes are given only for firm matches.

D | J | length | V | CDR3 | DNA
- | TRBJ1-5 | 15 | TRBV7-2 | CASSLGSGAYQPQHF | TGTGCCAGCAGCTTAGGCTCTGGGGCGTACCAGCCCCAGCATTTT
TRBD2 | TRBJ2-2 | 16 | TRBV7-9 | CASSFRGGANTGELFF | TGTGCCAGCAGCTTCCGGGGAGGGGCGAACACCGGGGAGCTGTTTTTT
TRBD1 | TRBJ2-4 | 15 | TRBV7-3 | CASSLTPGQANIQYF | TGTGCCAGCAGCTTAACGCCGGGACAGGCTAACATTCAGTACTTC
TRBD2 | TRBJ2-7 | 16 | TRBV6-6 | CASSYASGRLSYEQYF | TGTGCCAGCAGTTATGCTAGCGGGAGGCTGTCCTACGAGCAGTACTTC
TRBD2 | TRBJ2-4 | 14 | TRBV7-9 | CASSLGRGKNIQYF | TGTGCCAGCAGCTTGGGGAGGGGCAAAAACATTCAGTACTTC
TRBD1 | TRBJ2-6 | 15 | TRBV6-5 | CASSRTGAGANVLTF | TGTGCCAGCAGCAGGACAGGGGCCGGGGCCAACGTCCTGACTTTC
- | TRBJ1-2 | 13 | TRBV2 | CASSEQGYYGYTF | TGTGCCAGCAGTGAACAGGGGTATTATGGCTACACCTTC
TRBD1 | TRBJ1-6 | 14 | TRBV10-3 | CAISESTGNSPLHF | TGTGCCATCAGTGAGTCGACAGGGAATTCACCCCTCCACTTT
- | TRBJ1-5 | 15 | TRBV28 | CASRSGLGGNQPQHF | TGTGCCAGCAGATCGGGACTGGGAGGCAATCAGCCCCAGCATTTT
- | TRBJ2-7 | 16 | TRBV4-3 | CASSQGGRRPPYEQYF | TGCGCCAGCAGCCAAGGAGGGCGGAGGCCCCCCTACGAGCAGTACTTC
- | TRBJ1-4 | 15 | TRBV18 | CASSPTRGPGEKLFF | TGTGCCAGCTCACCCACCAGGGGCCCGGGGGAAAAACTGTTTTTT